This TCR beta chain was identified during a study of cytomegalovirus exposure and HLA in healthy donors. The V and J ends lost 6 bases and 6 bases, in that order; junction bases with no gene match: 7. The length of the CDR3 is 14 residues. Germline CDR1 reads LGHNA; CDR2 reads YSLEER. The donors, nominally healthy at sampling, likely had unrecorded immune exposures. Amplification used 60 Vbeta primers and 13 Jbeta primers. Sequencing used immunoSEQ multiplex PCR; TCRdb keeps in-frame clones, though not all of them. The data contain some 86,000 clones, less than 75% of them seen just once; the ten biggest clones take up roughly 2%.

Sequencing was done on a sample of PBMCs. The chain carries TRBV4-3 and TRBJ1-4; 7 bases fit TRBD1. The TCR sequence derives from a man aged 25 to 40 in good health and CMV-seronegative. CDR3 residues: CASSRLGGYEKLFF. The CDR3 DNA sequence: TGCGCCAGCAGTCGGCTAGGGGGCTATGAAAAACTGTTTTTT.